Below are 5 T cell receptor beta chains sequenced from a single sample in a study of spatial heterogeneity in lung cancer. Time point indicated: sample taken at primary tumor resection. Using its own MiXCR run on the 5' RACE reads, TCRdb lists one record per CDR3 protein. The data show 35,000 to 45,000 distinct CDR3 sequences, with about 5.2% seen just once and 20% to 30% held by the top ten. This specimen consisted of PBMCs, obtained at surgery. These receptors originate from a female donor with early-stage non-small cell lung cancer.

This clonotype was seen ten or more times. Here the CDR3 reads CASSRGGQGDEQYF. The CDR3 coding sequence is TGTGCCAGTAGTCGGGGGGGACAGGGGGACGAGCAGTACTTC. The genes are TRBV19 and TRBJ2-7, with 11 bases matching TRBD1. The germline V gene has CDR1 LNHDA and CDR2 SQIVND (reference sequence). V shed 5 bases and J 5 bases; nucleotides not matched to a gene: 5. The CDR3 consists of 14 residues.

This clonotype was counted ten times or more. The gene calls are TRBV2 and TRBJ1-5; 10 positions agree with TRBD1. This CDR3 is built from 14 residues. CDR1 is SNHLY, CDR2 FYNNEI, per germline. J gave up 7 bases and V 4 bases, and 4 bases lay outside the gene matches. CDR3 DNA: TGTGCCAGCAGTGGACAGGGGGCGAGACAGCCCCAGCATTTT. It translates to CASSGQGARQPQHF.

This clonotype appeared many times. This chain joins TRBV5-6 and TRBJ2-7; D gene uncertain. V gave up 2 bases and J gave up 2 bases, with 8 bases separating them. Germline V CDR1 and CDR2: SGHDT, YYEEEE. The CDR3 extends over 13 amino acids. CDR3 region: CASSFFTAYEQYF. For the CDR3, the DNA is TGTGCCAGCAGCTTCTTCACAGCCTACGAGCAGTACTTC. The full variable domain, with the rest looked up from reference TRBV5-6 and TRBJ2-7, is DAGVTQSPTHLIKTRGQQVTLRCSPKSGHDTVSWYQQALGQGPQFIFQYYEEEERQRGNFPDRFSGHQFPNYSSELNVNALLLGDSALYLCASSFFTAYEQYFGPGTRLTVT.

The chain couples TRBV4-2 to TRBJ2-3; 7 bases are a match to TRBD1. The germline V gene encodes CDR1 LGHNA and CDR2 YNFKEQ. The CDR3 runs 16 residues. V shed 4 bases, J shed 0 bases, and the junction held 7 bases outside the gene matches. DNA of the CDR3: TGTGCCAGCAGCCTAGGGACAGACACTAGCACAGATACGCAGTATTTT. Translating it yields CASSLGTDTSTDTQYF.

This clonotype was found many times. CDR3 DNA sequence: TGTGCCAGCAGCTTAGCTGACAGGGGAAGAAACGAGCAGTACTTC. Its protein product is CASSLADRGRNEQYF. The genes are TRBV7-9 and TRBJ2-7; 8 bases map to TRBD1. The junction had 6 bases not matched to a gene; V was cut back by 0 bases and J by 5 bases. The CDR3 loop spans 15 amino acids. Germline assignment: CDR1 SEHNR and CDR2 FQNEAQ (reference sequence).